This is a list of T cell receptor beta chains from one sample in a study of OX40 agonist ivuxolimab in advanced cancers. Sequencing was performed with immunoSEQ multiplex PCR; in TCRdb, only in-frame clones are kept and a portion is missing. Among roughly 24,000 clones, 75% to 90% were seen once, and the ten largest hold roughly 33%. The starting material was CD4+ or CD8+ T cells sorted from blood, obtained in a trial of the OX40 agonist ivuxolimab. These receptors were taken from an adult with an advanced solid tumor such as melanoma, head and neck, liver or kidney cancer. Both conserved end residues are part of each CDR3. Each record gives: J gene, D gene, clone size, V gene, CDR3 DNA, CDR3 protein. D genes are given only for firm matches. The size entry is marked missing in some rows and otherwise reads once, few, many or a size class.

>TRBJ2-3|TRBD2|NA|TRBV4-1
TGCGCCAGCAGCCTCGCCGGCGGGGGGGAAGATACGCAGTATTTT
CASSLAGGGEDTQYF
>TRBJ2-5|NA|once|TRBV27
TGTGCCAGCAGTTTAGTTTGGTTAGAGACCCAGTACTTC
CASSLVWLETQYF
>TRBJ1-4|NA|once|TRBV19
TGTGCCAGTAGTAATGACCGGCTCCTGGGAAAACTGTTTTTT
CASSNDRLLGKLFF
>TRBJ2-1|TRBD1|NA|TRBV19
TGTGCCAGTAGTGACGGACAGGGGTCCTACAATGAGCAGTTCTTC
CASSDGQGSYNEQFF
>TRBJ1-3|NA|NA|TRBV21-1
TGTGCCAGCAGCAAGGAAAGGCGGTATTTT
CASSKERRYF
>TRBJ2-1|NA|NA|TRBV27
TGTGCCAGCAGTTCCTCTACAGGGTACGATGAGCAGTTCTTC
CASSSSTGYDEQFF
>TRBJ2-7|NA|once|TRBV2
TGTGCCAGCAGTGAGGGGCAGACCTACGAGCAGTACTTC
CASSEGQTYEQYF
>TRBJ1-5|NA|NA|TRBV10-1
TGCGCCAGCTCGCGCCGCAATCAGCCCCAGCATTTT
CASSRRNQPQHF
>TRBJ1-1|NA|NA|TRBV4-1
TGCGCCAGCAGCCAACGGGGATCGAACACTGAAGCTTTCTTT
CASSQRGSNTEAFF
>TRBJ2-5|TRBD1|once|TRBV7-9
TGTGCCAGCAGTCAGCCAGGGGGTGTCGCGGAGACCCAGTACTTC
CASSQPGGVAETQYF
>TRBJ1-6|TRBD1|NA|TRBV27
TGTGCCAGCAGTCCCCGCGGGCCAGGGGGTAATTCACCCCTCCACTTT
CASSPRGPGGNSPLHF
>TRBJ1-5|NA|NA|TRBV19
TGTGCCAGTAGTAGGAGGGCGGGTCAGCCCCAGCATTTT
CASSRRAGQPQHF
>TRBJ1-5|NA|NA|TRBV9
TGTGCCAGCAGCGTGAGCTGGGGGGATCAGCCCCAGCATTTT
CASSVSWGDQPQHF
>TRBJ2-2|NA|once|TRBV21-1
TGTGCCAGCACCATCGGTGGGACAGACTGGAACACCGGGGAGCTGTTTTTT
CASTIGGTDWNTGELFF
>TRBJ1-2|TRBD1|NA|TRBV30
TGTGCCTGTTTGACAGGGGCCGGCTACACCTTC
CACLTGAGYTF
>TRBJ1-4|NA|NA|TRBV19
TGTGCCAGTAGTATAAGCGGGTCCGTTAATGAAAAACTGTTTTTT
CASSISGSVNEKLFF
>TRBJ2-2|NA|NA|TRBV30
TGTGCCTGGAGCTCCTTCTCCAAGACCGGGGAGCTGTTTTTT
CAWSSFSKTGELFF
>TRBJ2-7|NA|once|TRBV7-9
TGTGCCAGCAGCTGGGGTCTAAGCTACGAGCAGTACTTC
CASSWGLSYEQYF
>TRBJ2-1|NA|NA|TRBV7-9
TGTGCCAGCAGCTTTACCAGAGTGCGAAATGAGCAGTTCTTC
CASSFTRVRNEQFF
>TRBJ2-3|NA|medium-sized|TRBV18
TGTGCCAGCTCACCAGAACAGGCTGGGACAGATACGCAGTATTTT
CASSPEQAGTDTQYF
>TRBJ1-6|NA|NA|TRBV19
TGTGCCAGCGGGTGGAGACCTAATTCACCCCTCCACTTT
CASGWRPNSPLHF
>TRBJ1-2|TRBD1|few|TRBV5-8
TGTGCCAGCAGCTTGACCCGGGACAGGGGTGCCTATGGCTACACCTTC
CASSLTRDRGAYGYTF
>TRBJ2-7|NA|NA|TRBV14
TGTGCCAGCAGCCAAGAAGAGCGGGCCTACGAGCAGTACTTC
CASSQEERAYEQYF
>TRBJ1-2|TRBD1|NA|TRBV11-1
TGTGCCAGCAGCCTAAGCACAGGGACAGCCTATGGCTACACCTTC
CASSLSTGTAYGYTF
>TRBJ2-3|TRBD1|NA|TRBV28
TGTGCCAGCATCCACAGGGGAAGCACAGATACGCAGTATTTT
CASIHRGSTDTQYF
>TRBJ2-7|NA|NA|TRBV5-8
TGTGCCAGCAGCCTCATCTCCTACGAGCAGTACTTC
CASSLISYEQYF
>TRBJ2-4|TRBD1|NA|TRBV7-9
TGTGCCAGCAGCTCCAACAGGGGGCGTACTGCCAAAAACATTCAGTACTTC
CASSSNRGRTAKNIQYF
>TRBJ2-6|TRBD1|NA|TRBV5-1
TGCGCCAGCAGCCTAAATGGACAGGGCCTATCTGGGGCCAACGTCCTGACTTTC
CASSLNGQGLSGANVLTF
>TRBJ2-7|NA|NA|TRBV6-6
TGTGCCAGCAGTTACGGAGCAACCTACGAGCAGTACTTC
CASSYGATYEQYF
>TRBJ2-3|NA|NA|TRBV11-2
TGTGCCAGCAGCCAGGCGGGGCCCTTCACAGATACGCAGTATTTT
CASSQAGPFTDTQYF
>TRBJ1-1|NA|NA|TRBV18
TGTGCCAGCTCACCGGACCCTGGCGCGGGCACTGAAGCTTTCTTT
CASSPDPGAGTEAFF
>TRBJ1-1|NA|NA|TRBV19
TGTGCCAGTAGTATATCTTCCGCGGGGTCCACTGAAGCTTTCTTT
CASSISSAGSTEAFF
>TRBJ1-5|NA|NA|TRBV19
TGTGCCAGTAGTACCGGGACAAGCAATCAGCCCCAGCATTTT
CASSTGTSNQPQHF
>TRBJ1-1|TRBD1|NA|TRBV5-1
TGCGCCACCACCCCGACAGGGGGGCCTGAAGCTTTCTTT
CATTPTGGPEAFF
>TRBJ2-7|TRBD2|NA|TRBV11-2
TGTGCCAGCAGCTTAGGGCTAGCGGCCTACGAGCAGTACTTC
CASSLGLAAYEQYF
>TRBJ1-1|NA|NA|TRBV6-1
TGTGCCAGCAGTGAAAATGGGGCCACTGAAGCTTTCTTT
CASSENGATEAFF
>TRBJ2-2|NA|NA|TRBV19
TGTGCCACTAGGGGGGGCTGGACCGGGGAGCTGTTTTTT
CATRGGWTGELFF
>TRBJ2-1|NA|NA|TRBV7-9
TGTGCCAGCAGCTCACGGGACTCCGACGGGAGCTCCTACAATGAGCAGTTCTTC
CASSSRDSDGSSYNEQFF
>TRBJ2-7|TRBD2|NA|TRBV7-6
TGTGCCAGCAGCTCACCTATAGCGGGGCAGAGCTCCTACGAGCAGTACTTC
CASSSPIAGQSSYEQYF
>TRBJ2-2|NA|NA|TRBV10-2
TGCGCCAGCAGTGAGTCCGGGCAGACGCTATCGGGCACCGGGGAGCTGTTTTTT
CASSESGQTLSGTGELFF
>TRBJ1-2|NA|NA|TRBV7-9
TGTGCCAGCAGCTTAGTTGGAGATAACTATGGCTACACCTTC
CASSLVGDNYGYTF
>TRBJ2-7|NA|NA|TRBV2
TGTGCCAGCAGTGAGAGGGGGACCTCCTACGAGCAGTACTTC
CASSERGTSYEQYF
>TRBJ2-1|TRBD2|NA|TRBV5-1
TGCGCCAGCAGCTCGCTAGCGGGCAATGAGCAGTTCTTC
CASSSLAGNEQFF
>TRBJ1-1|NA|once|TRBV7-9
TGTGCCAGCAGCCCCCCGGGGGACACTGAAGCTTTCTTT
CASSPPGDTEAFF
>TRBJ2-3|TRBD2|NA|TRBV14
TGTGCCAGCAGCCTCCAAGCGGGAGTTCAAGATACGCAGTATTTT
CASSLQAGVQDTQYF
>TRBJ1-2|NA|NA|TRBV6-5
TGTGCCAGCAGTTACTCGACAGGACGGGGCTACACCTTC
CASSYSTGRGYTF
>TRBJ2-5|NA|NA|TRBV20-1
TGCAGCACAGGGTTGCAAGAGACCCAGTACTTC
CSTGLQETQYF
>TRBJ2-2|NA|once|TRBV29-1
TGCAGCGTTGCCGGGGCCGGGGAGCTGTTTTTT
CSVAGAGELFF
>TRBJ2-4|NA|once|TRBV5-6
TGTGCCAGCAGCTTGGGCGGGGGCTTGGTGGACAAAAACATTCAGTACTTC
CASSLGGGLVDKNIQYF
>TRBJ1-2|NA|NA|TRBV6-5
TGTGCCAGCAGTTACGTCCGGGGGGACGGCTACACCTTC
CASSYVRGDGYTF
>TRBJ2-1|TRBD2|NA|TRBV7-8
TGTGCCAGCAGCTTCGGGGGGGGGCATGAGCAGTTCTTC
CASSFGGGHEQFF
>TRBJ1-6|NA|NA|TRBV7-5
TGTGCCAGAAGCCCACCCGTAAGCTCCTATAATTCACCCCTCCACTTT
CARSPPVSSYNSPLHF
>TRBJ2-3|NA|NA|TRBV6-1
TGTGCCAGCAGTTGGTTTTTCACAGATACGCAGTATTTT
CASSWFFTDTQYF
>TRBJ2-1|NA|once|TRBV2
TGTGCCAGCAGTTCCAGGACGGGCGCATCCTACAATGAGCAGTTCTTC
CASSSRTGASYNEQFF
>TRBJ2-7|NA|NA|TRBV28
TGTGCCAGCAGTTATCGGGGGAACTACGAGCAGTACTTC
CASSYRGNYEQYF
>TRBJ2-5|NA|NA|TRBV7-2
TGTGCCAGCAGCTTAGGAGCGGCGATCCAAGAGACCCAGTACTTC
CASSLGAAIQETQYF
>TRBJ1-2|NA|NA|TRBV28
TGTGCCAGCAGTTTAGAGCCGGGGGGCTCCTATGGCTACACCTTC
CASSLEPGGSYGYTF